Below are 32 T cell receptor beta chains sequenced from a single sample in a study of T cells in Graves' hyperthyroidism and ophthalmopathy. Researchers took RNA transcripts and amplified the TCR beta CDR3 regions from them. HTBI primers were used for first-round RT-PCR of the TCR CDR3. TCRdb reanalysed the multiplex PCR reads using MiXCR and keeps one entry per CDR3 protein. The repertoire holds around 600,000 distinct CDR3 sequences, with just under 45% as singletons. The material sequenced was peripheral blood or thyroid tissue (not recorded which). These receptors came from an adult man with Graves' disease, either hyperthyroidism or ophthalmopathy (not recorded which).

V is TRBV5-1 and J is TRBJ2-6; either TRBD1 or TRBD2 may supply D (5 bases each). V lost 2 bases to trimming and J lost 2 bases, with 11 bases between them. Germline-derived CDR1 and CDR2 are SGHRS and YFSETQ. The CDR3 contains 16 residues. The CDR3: CASSFPGRAGANVLTF. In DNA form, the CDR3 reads TGCGCCAGCAGCTTTCCAGGGCGGGCTGGGGCCAACGTCCTGACTTTC.

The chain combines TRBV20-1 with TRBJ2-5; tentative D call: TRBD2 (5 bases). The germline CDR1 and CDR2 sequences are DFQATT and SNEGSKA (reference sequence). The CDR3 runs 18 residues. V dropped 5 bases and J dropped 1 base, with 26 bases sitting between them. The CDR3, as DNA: TGCAGTGCTGGCCCTATAAGCGGCCGCCCAAGACCCCAAGAGACCCAGTACTTC. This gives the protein CSAGPISGRPRPQETQYF.

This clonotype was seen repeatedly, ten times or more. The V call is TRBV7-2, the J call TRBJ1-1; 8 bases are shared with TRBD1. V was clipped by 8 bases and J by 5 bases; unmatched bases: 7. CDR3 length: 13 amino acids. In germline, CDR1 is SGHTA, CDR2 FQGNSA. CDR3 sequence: CASRQRQGTEAFF. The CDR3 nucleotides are TGTGCCAGCCGCCAACGACAGGGGACTGAAGCTTTCTTT.

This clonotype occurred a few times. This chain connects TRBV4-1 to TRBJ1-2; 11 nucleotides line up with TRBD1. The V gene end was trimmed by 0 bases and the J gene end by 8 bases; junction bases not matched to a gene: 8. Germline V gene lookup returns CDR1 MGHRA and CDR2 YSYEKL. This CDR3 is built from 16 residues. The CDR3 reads CASSQDPGQGARGYTF. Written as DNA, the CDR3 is TGCGCCAGCAGCCAAGATCCTGGACAGGGGGCGCGAGGCTACACCTTC.

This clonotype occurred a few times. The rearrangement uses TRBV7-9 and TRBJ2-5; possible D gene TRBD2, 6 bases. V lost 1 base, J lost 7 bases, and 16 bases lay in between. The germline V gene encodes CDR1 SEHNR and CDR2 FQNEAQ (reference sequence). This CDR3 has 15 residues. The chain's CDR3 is CASSLESSGRGTQYF. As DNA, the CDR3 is TGTGCCAGCAGCTTAGAGTCGTCAGGGCGGGGGACCCAGTACTTC.

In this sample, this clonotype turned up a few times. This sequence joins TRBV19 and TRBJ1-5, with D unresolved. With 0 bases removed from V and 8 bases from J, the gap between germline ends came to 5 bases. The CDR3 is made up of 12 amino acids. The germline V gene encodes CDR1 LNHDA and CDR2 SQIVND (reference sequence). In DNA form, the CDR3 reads TGTGCCAGTAGTATAGATGTTGAGCCCCAGCATTTT. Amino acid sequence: CASSIDVEPQHF.

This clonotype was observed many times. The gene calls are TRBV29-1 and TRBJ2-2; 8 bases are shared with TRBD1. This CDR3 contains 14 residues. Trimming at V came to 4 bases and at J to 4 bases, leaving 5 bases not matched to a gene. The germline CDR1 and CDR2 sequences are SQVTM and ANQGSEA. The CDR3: CSVGQGTSTGELFF. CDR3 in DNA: TGCAGCGTTGGACAGGGGACGAGCACCGGGGAGCTGTTTTTT.

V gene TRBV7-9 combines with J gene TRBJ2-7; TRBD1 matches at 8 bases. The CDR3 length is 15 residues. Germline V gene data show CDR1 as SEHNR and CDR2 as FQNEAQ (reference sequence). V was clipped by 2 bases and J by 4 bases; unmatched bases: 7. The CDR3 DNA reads TGTGCCAGCAGCTTAATAGCAGGGGGCAGGTACGAGCAGTACTTC. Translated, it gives CASSLIAGGRYEQYF.

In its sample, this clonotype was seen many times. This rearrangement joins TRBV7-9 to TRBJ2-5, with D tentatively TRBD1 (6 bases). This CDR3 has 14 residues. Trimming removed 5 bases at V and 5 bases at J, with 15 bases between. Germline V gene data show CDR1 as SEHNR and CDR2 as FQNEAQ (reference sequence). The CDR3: CASSPDRSRETQYF. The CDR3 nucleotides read TGTGCCAGCAGCCCTGACAGGAGCAGGGAGACCCAGTACTTC.

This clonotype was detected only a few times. The CDR3 sequence is CASSQTRQANEQYF. In DNA form, the CDR3 reads TGTGCCAGCAGCCAGACCAGACAGGCGAATGAGCAGTACTTC. The chain links TRBV4-2 to TRBJ2-5; a weak D match, TRBD1 (6 bases). V lost 3 bases, J lost 11 bases, and 19 bases lay in between. The CDR3 contains 14 residues. Germline CDR1 is LGHNA and CDR2 is YNFKEQ.

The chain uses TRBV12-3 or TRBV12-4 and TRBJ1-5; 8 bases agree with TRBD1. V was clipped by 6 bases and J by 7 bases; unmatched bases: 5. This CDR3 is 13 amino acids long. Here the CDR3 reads CASRLTGAQPQHF. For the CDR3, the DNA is TGTGCCAGCAGGCTGACAGGGGCGCAGCCCCAGCATTTT.

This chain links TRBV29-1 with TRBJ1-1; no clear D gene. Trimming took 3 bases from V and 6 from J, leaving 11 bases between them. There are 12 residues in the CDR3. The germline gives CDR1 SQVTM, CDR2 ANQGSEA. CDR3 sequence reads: CSVDRGRPEAFF. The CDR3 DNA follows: TGCAGCGTTGACAGAGGACGGCCTGAAGCTTTCTTT.

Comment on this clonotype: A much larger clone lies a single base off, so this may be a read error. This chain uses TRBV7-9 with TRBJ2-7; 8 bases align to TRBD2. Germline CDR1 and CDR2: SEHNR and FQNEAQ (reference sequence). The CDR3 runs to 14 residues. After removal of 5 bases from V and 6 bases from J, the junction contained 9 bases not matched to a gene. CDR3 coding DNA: TGTGCCAGCAGCCGGGAGGGCATGGGCTCCGAGCAGTACTTC. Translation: CASSREGMGSEQYF.

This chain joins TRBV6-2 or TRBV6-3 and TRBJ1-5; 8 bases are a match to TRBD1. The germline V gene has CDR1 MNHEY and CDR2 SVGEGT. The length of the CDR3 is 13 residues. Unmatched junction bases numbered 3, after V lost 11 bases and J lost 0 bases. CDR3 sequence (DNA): TGTGCCTCGCAGGGGGCTAGCAATCAGCCCCAGCATTTT. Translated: CASQGASNQPQHF.

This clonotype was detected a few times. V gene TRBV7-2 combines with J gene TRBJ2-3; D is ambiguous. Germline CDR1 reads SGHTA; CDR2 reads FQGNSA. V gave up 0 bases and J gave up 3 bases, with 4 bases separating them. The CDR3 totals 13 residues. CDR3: CASSLALTDTQYF. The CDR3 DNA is TGTGCCAGCAGCTTAGCGTTAACAGATACGCAGTATTTT. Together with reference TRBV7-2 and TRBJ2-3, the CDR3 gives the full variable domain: GAGVSQSPSNKVTEKGKDVELRCDPISGHTALYWYRQSLGQGLEFLIYFQGNSAPDKSGLPSDRFSAERTGGSVSTLTIQRTQQEDSAVYLCASSLALTDTQYFGPGTRLTVL.

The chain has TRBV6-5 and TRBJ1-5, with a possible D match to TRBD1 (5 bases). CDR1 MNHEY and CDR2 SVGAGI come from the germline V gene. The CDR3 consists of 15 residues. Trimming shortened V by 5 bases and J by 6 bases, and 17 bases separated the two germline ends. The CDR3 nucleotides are TGTGCCAGCAGTGAAGGTCCAGGGCTCGGTCAGCCCCAGCATTTT. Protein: CASSEGPGLGQPQHF.

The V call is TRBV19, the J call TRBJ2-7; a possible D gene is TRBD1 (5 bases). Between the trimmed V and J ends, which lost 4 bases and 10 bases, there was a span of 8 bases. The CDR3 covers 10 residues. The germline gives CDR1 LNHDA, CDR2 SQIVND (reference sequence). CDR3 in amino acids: CASSRQGQYF. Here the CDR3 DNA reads TGTGCCAGTAGTAGGCAGGGACAGTACTTC.

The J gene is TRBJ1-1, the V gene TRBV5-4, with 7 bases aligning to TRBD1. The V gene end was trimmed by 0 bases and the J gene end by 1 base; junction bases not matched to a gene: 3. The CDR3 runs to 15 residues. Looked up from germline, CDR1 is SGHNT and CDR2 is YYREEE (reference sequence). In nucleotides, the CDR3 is TGTGCCAGCAGCTTGGGGGGACAGAAGAACACTGAAGCTTTCTTT. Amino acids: CASSLGGQKNTEAFF.

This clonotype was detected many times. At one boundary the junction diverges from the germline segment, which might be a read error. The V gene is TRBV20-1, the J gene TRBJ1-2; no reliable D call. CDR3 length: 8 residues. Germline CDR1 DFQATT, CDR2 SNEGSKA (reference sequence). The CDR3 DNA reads TGCAGTGCTAGGGGTGGCCTCTTC. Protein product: CSARGGLF.

CDR3 nucleotide sequence: TGTGCCAGCAGTTACCATAGGGGGGGGAGTGAAAAACTGTTTTTT. As protein: CASSYHRGGSEKLFF. V and J are TRBV6-2 or TRBV6-3 and TRBJ1-4; a possible D gene is TRBD1 (6 bases). V gave up 2 bases and J gave up 7 bases, with 14 bases separating them. This CDR3 region has 15 residues. Germline lookup yields CDR1 MNHEY and CDR2 SVGEGT.

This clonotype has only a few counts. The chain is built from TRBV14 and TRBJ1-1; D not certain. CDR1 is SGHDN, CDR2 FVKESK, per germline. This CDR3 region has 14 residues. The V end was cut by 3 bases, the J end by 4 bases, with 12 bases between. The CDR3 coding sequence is TGTGCCAGCAGCCATGGGCGGTGGACCACTGAAGCTTTCTTT. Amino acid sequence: CASSHGRWTTEAFF.

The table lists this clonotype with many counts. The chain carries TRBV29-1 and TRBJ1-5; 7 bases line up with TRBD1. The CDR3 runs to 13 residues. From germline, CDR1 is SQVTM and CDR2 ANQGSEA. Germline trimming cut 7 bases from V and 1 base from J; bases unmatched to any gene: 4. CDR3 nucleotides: TGCAGCGGGGGGGACAGCAGCAATCAGCCCCAGCATTTT. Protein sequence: CSGGDSSNQPQHF.

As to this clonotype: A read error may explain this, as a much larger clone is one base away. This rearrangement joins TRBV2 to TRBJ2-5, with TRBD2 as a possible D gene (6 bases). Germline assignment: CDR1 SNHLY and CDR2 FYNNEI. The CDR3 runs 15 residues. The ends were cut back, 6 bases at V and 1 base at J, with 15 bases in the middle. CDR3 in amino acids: CASRGWTGAQETQYF. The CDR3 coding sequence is TGTGCCAGCAGGGGGTGGACGGGAGCCCAAGAGACCCAGTACTTC. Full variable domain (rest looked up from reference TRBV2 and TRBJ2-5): EPEVTQTPSHQVTQMGQEVILRCVPISNHLYFYWYRQILGQKVEFLVSFYNNEISEKSEIFDDQFSVERPDGSNFTLKIRSTKLEDSAMYFCASRGWTGAQETQYFGPGTRLLVL.

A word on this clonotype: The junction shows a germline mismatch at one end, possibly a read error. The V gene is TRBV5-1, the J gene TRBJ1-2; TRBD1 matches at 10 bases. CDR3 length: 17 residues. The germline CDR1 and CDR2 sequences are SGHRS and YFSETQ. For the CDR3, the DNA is TGTGCCAGCAGCTCCGACCCCGGGACAGGGGCTGACTATGGCTACACCTTC. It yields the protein CASSSDPGTGADYGYTF.

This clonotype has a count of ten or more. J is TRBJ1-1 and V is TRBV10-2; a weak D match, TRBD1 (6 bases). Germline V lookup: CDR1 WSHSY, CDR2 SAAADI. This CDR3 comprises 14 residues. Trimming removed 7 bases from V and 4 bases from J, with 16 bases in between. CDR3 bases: TGCGCCAGCATCGGACAGCCTCTATTCACTGAAGCTTTCTTT. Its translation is CASIGQPLFTEAFF.

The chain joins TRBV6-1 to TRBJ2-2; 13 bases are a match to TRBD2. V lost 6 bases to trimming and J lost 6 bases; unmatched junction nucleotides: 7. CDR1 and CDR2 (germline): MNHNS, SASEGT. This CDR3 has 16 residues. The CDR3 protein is CASRGTSGASPGELFF. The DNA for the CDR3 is TGTGCCAGCAGGGGGACTAGCGGGGCATCTCCCGGGGAGCTGTTTTTT.

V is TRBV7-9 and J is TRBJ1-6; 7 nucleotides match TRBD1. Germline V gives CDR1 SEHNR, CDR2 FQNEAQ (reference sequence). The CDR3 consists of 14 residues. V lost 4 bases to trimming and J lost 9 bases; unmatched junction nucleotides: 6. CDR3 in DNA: TGTGCCAGCAGCTCACCCAACAGGGGTTCACCCCTCCACTTT. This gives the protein CASSSPNRGSPLHF.

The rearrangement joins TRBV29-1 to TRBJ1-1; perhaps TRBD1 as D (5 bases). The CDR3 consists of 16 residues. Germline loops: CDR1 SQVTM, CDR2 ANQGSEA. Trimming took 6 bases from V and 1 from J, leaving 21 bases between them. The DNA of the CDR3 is TGCAGCGTGGCCAGCACCCAGGGAGTGGGGAACACTGAAGCTTTCTTT. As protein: CSVASTQGVGNTEAFF.

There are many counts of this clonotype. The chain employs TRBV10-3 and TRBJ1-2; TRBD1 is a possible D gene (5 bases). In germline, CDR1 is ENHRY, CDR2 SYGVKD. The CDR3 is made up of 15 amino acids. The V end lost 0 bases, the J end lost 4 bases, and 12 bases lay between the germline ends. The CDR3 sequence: CAISESAGQGYGYTF. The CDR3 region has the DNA TGTGCCATCAGTGAGTCGGCAGGGCAAGGCTATGGCTACACCTTC.

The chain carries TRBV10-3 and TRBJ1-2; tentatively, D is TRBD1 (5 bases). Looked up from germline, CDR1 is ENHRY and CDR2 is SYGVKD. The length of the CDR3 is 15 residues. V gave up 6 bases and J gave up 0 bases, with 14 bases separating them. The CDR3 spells CAIRETATSNYGYTF. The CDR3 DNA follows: TGTGCCATCAGGGAGACAGCCACCTCTAACTATGGCTACACCTTC.

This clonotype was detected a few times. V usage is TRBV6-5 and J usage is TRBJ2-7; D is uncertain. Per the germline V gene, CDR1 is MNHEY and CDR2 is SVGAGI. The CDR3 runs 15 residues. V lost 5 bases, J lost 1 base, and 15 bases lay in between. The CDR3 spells CASSEAGLLSYEQYF. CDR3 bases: TGTGCCAGCAGTGAAGCCGGGTTACTTTCCTACGAGCAGTACTTC.

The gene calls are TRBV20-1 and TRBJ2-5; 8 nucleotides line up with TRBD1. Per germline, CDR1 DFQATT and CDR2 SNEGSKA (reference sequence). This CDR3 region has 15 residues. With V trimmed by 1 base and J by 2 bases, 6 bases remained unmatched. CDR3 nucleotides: TGCAGTGCTAGAGCCGGGACAGGTCCTCAAGAGACCCAGTACTTC. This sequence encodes CSARAGTGPQETQYF.